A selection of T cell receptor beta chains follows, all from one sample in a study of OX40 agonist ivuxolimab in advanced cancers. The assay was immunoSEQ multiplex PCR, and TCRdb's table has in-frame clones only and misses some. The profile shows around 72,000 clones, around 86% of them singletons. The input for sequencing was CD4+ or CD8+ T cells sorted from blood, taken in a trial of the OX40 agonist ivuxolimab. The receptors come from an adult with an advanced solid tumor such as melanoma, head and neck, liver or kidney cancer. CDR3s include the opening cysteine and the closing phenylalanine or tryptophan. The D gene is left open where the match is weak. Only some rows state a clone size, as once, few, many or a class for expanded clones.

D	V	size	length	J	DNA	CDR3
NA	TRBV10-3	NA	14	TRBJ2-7	TGTGCCATCAGTGAAGGGGGAGGAGCCTACGAGCAGTACTTC	CAISEGGGAYEQYF
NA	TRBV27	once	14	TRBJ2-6	TGTGCCAGCGGGAACAGGGTCGGGGCCAACGTCCTGACTTTC	CASGNRVGANVLTF
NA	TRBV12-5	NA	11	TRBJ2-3	TGTGCTAGTGGTGGTACAGATACGCAGTATTTT	CASGGTDTQYF
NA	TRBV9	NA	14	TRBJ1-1	TGTGCCAGCAGCGGCCGGAGGGACGGGCCTGAAGCTTTCTTT	CASSGRRDGPEAFF
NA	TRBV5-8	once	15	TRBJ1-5	TGTGCCAGCAGCGCAGGGCAGGGAAGCAATCAGCCCCAGCATTTT	CASSAGQGSNQPQHF
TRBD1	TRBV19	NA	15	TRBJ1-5	TGTGCCAGTAGTATTGGAACAGGGGGAGCCGAGGTCCAGCATTTT	CASSIGTGGAEVQHF
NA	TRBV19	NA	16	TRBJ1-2	TGTGCCAGTACGGGTTCTTACGGCTTTACTAACTATGGCTACACCTTC	CASTGSYGFTNYGYTF
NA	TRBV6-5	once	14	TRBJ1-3	TGTGCCAGCAAAGGCCAGCTCTCTGGAAACACCATATATTTT	CASKGQLSGNTIYF
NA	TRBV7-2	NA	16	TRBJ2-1	TGTGCCAGCATACCCGACAGGCCGGGCTCCTACAATGAGCAGTTCTTC	CASIPDRPGSYNEQFF
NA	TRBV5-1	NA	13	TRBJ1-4	TGCGCCAGCAGCTCGGAAAAATATGAAAAACTGTTTTTT	CASSSEKYEKLFF
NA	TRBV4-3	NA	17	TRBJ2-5	TGCGCCAGCAGCCAAGGGGGAGTCCGGGACCCCCGGGAGACCCAGTACTTC	CASSQGGVRDPRETQYF
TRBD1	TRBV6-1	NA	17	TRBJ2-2	TGTGCCAGCAGTGAAGGACAGGGGGCGAGTTCGTCCGGGGAGCTGTTTTTT	CASSEGQGASSSGELFF
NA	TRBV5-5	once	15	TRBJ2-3	TGTGCCAGCAGCACCCCGGGGGGCAGCACAGATACGCAGTATTTT	CASSTPGGSTDTQYF
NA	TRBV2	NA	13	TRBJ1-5	TGTGCCAGCAGTTCGACTCATGGTCAGCCCCAGCATTTT	CASSSTHGQPQHF
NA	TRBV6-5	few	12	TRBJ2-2	TGTGCCAGCAGATTGGGGACCGGGGAGCTGTTTTTT	CASRLGTGELFF
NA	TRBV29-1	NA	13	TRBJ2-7	TGCAGCGTTGGCGGGGATAGCTCCTACGAGCAGTACTTC	CSVGGDSSYEQYF